This TCR beta chain was profiled in a study of blood T cells in healthy people across ages. Germline CDR1 SGHRS, CDR2 YFSETQ. The CDR3 contains 14 residues. In regard to this clonotype: The germline gene is not matched at one end of the junction; a read error may be the cause.

For the second PCR, which ran for about 7 to 11 cycles, a sample-barcoded 5' primer and a J-beta primer mix were used. TCRdb re-called the 5' RACE reads with MiXCR, one entry per CDR3 protein. The data contain about 720,000 distinct CDR3 sequences, 22% of them singletons. Every donor provided approximately 10 milliliters of peripheral blood. This sequence joins TRBV5-1 and TRBJ2-1, with D perhaps matching TRBD2 (5 bases). The sample taken for sequencing was blood. The source is a man aged 70-80 years in good health. The CDR3 bases are TGCACCAGCAGCTTGGAGGTTGGGTACAATGAGCAGTTCTTC. This codes for CTSSLEVGYNEQFF.